Listed below are T cell receptor beta chains from one sample, sequenced in a study of blood T cells in healthy people across ages. TCRdb processed the 5' RACE reads anew with MiXCR; each CDR3 protein has one entry. The sample contains roughly 1,500,000 distinct CDR3 sequences, around 42% of which appear only once. The sequenced sample was blood. Every receptor here comes from a woman younger than 30 in good health. Both conserved end residues are part of each CDR3. The D gene is left open where the match is weak. Clone size is stated in some rows and not others, as once, few, many or a class when expanded.

abundance: NA
d_gene: NA
v_gene: TRBV7-3
j_gene: TRBJ2-7
CDR3aa: CASSEGLASSYNEQYF
CDR3nt: TGTGCCAGCAGTGAGGGTCTCGCGAGCTCCTACAATGAGCAGTACTTC

abundance: many
d_gene: NA
v_gene: TRBV20-1
j_gene: TRBJ2-7
CDR3aa: CSANHKSYEQYF
CDR3nt: TGCAGTGCTAATCACAAATCCTACGAGCAGTACTTC

abundance: few
d_gene: NA
v_gene: TRBV6-5
j_gene: TRBJ2-3
CDR3aa: CASRQQAPTDTQYF
CDR3nt: TGTGCCAGCCGGCAACAGGCACCCACAGATACGCAGTATTTT

abundance: few
d_gene: TRBD2
v_gene: TRBV6-6
j_gene: TRBJ2-7
CDR3aa: CASSYSLAGAYEQYF
CDR3nt: TGTGCCAGCAGTTACTCTCTAGCGGGAGCCTACGAGCAGTACTTC

abundance: NA
d_gene: TRBD1
v_gene: TRBV12-3/TRBV12-4
j_gene: TRBJ1-2
CDR3aa: CASSTDRVKYGYTF
CDR3nt: TGTGCCAGCAGTACGGACAGGGTCAAATATGGCTACACCTTC

abundance: NA
d_gene: TRBD2
v_gene: TRBV27
j_gene: TRBJ2-1
CDR3aa: CASSVSGGTWNEQFF
CDR3nt: TGTGCCAGCAGCGTAAGCGGGGGGACTTGGAATGAGCAGTTCTTC

abundance: NA
d_gene: NA
v_gene: TRBV28
j_gene: TRBJ1-6
CDR3aa: CASSVGLISPLHF
CDR3nt: TGTGCCAGCAGTGTAGGACTGATTTCACCCCTCCACTTT

abundance: NA
d_gene: NA
v_gene: TRBV3-1
j_gene: TRBJ2-1
CDR3aa: CASSQVRGGQMFF
CDR3nt: TGTGCCAGCAGCCAAGTCCGCGGAGGGCAGATGTTCTTC

abundance: NA
d_gene: NA
v_gene: TRBV7-9
j_gene: TRBJ2-5
CDR3aa: CASSSAAGQETQYF
CDR3nt: TGTGCCAGCAGCTCGGCTGCTGGTCAAGAGACCCAGTACTTC

abundance: NA
d_gene: NA
v_gene: TRBV12-3/TRBV12-4
j_gene: TRBJ1-4
CDR3aa: CASSPAGRTNEKLFF
CDR3nt: TGTGCCAGCAGCCCAGCGGGCAGAACAAATGAAAAACTGTTTTTT

abundance: NA
d_gene: NA
v_gene: TRBV13
j_gene: TRBJ2-1
CDR3aa: CASTQGQYDEQFF
CDR3nt: TGTGCCAGCACCCAGGGCCAGTACGATGAGCAGTTCTTC

abundance: NA
d_gene: NA
v_gene: TRBV12-3/TRBV12-4
j_gene: TRBJ1-5
CDR3aa: CASSSQGGPQHF
CDR3nt: TGTGCCAGCAGTTCCCAGGGAGGACCCCAGCATTTT

abundance: NA
d_gene: NA
v_gene: TRBV5-1
j_gene: TRBJ1-1
CDR3aa: CAIATGGNTEAFF
CDR3nt: TGCGCCATTGCCACAGGTGGGAACACTGAAGCTTTCTTT

abundance: many
d_gene: TRBD1
v_gene: TRBV20-1
j_gene: TRBJ2-7
CDR3aa: CSAPWDRAYEQYF
CDR3nt: TGCAGTGCCCCCTGGGACAGAGCCTACGAGCAGTACTTC

abundance: few
d_gene: TRBD1
v_gene: TRBV3-1
j_gene: TRBJ2-2
CDR3aa: CASSQMTGVYTGELFF
CDR3nt: TGTGCCAGCAGCCAGATGACAGGGGTTTACACCGGGGAGCTGTTTTTT

abundance: NA
d_gene: TRBD1
v_gene: TRBV23-1
j_gene: TRBJ1-4
CDR3aa: CASSPREGPETGGPTNEKLFF
CDR3nt: TGCGCCAGCAGTCCCCGCGAGGGGCCCGAGACAGGGGGCCCAACTAATGAAAAACTGTTTTTT

abundance: few
d_gene: TRBD1
v_gene: TRBV9
j_gene: TRBJ2-1
CDR3aa: CASSSDRDDEQFF
CDR3nt: TGTGCCAGCAGCTCCGACAGGGACGATGAGCAGTTCTTC

abundance: NA
d_gene: NA
v_gene: TRBV5-1
j_gene: TRBJ2-7
CDR3aa: CASSSRTGTKDEQYF
CDR3nt: TGCGCCAGCAGCTCGCGGACGGGGACCAAGGACGAGCAGTACTTC

abundance: NA
d_gene: TRBD1
v_gene: TRBV5-1
j_gene: TRBJ2-2
CDR3aa: CASSINRQGGSTGELFF
CDR3nt: TGCGCCAGCAGCATCAACAGACAGGGGGGAAGCACCGGGGAGCTGTTTTTT

abundance: few
d_gene: NA
v_gene: TRBV3-1
j_gene: TRBJ2-2
CDR3aa: CASSNGPSTGELFF
CDR3nt: TGTGCCAGCAGCAACGGGCCTTCCACCGGGGAGCTGTTTTTT

abundance: few
d_gene: NA
v_gene: TRBV21-1
j_gene: TRBJ1-2
CDR3aa: CASSKRGRGCDYGYTF
CDR3nt: TGTGCCAGCAGCAAACGGGGAAGAGGGTGCGACTATGGCTACACCTTC

abundance: many
d_gene: NA
v_gene: TRBV28
j_gene: TRBJ1-2
CDR3aa: CAIGTNYGYTF
CDR3nt: TGTGCCATAGGGACCAACTATGGCTACACCTTC

abundance: NA
d_gene: NA
v_gene: TRBV4-1
j_gene: TRBJ1-5
CDR3aa: CASSQDATGLLSNQPQHF
CDR3nt: TGCGCCAGCAGCCAAGATGCCACCGGATTGCTTAGCAATCAGCCCCAGCATTTT

abundance: once
d_gene: NA
v_gene: TRBV11-2
j_gene: TRBJ2-3
CDR3aa: CASSVYNTDTQYF
CDR3nt: TGTGCCAGCAGCGTTTACAACACAGATACGCAGTATTTT

abundance: few
d_gene: TRBD1
v_gene: TRBV7-2
j_gene: TRBJ1-5
CDR3aa: CASSLLRTGTDQPQHF
CDR3nt: TGTGCCAGCAGCTTGCTACGGACAGGGACAGATCAGCCCCAGCATTTT

abundance: few
d_gene: NA
v_gene: TRBV4-2
j_gene: TRBJ2-6
CDR3aa: CASSQIWDGGTSGANVLTF
CDR3nt: TGTGCCAGCAGCCAAATCTGGGACGGCGGTACCTCTGGGGCCAACGTCCTGACTTTC